One sample yielded the 7 T cell receptor beta chains listed below, sequenced in a study of PD-L1 blockade in urothelial cancer. TCRdb keeps only in-frame clones here, not all; method: immunoSEQ multiplex PCR. The profile covers tens of thousands of clones, with 91% appearing a single time and about 7.9% taken by the ten largest. The sample's time point: peripheral blood 6 weeks after treatment start. The material sequenced was PBMCs, taken around atezolizumab (anti-PD-L1) treatment. The receptors stem from a man between 65 and 85 years old with urothelial cancer.

The sample holds a few counts of this clone. This chain connects TRBV2 to TRBJ2-7, with 11 nucleotides matching TRBD2. Germline CDR1 SNHLY, CDR2 FYNNEI. CDR3 length: 15 amino acids. J gave up 4 bases and V 2 bases, and 4 bases lay outside the gene matches. The CDR3 coding sequence is TGTGCCAGCAGTGAACGTAGCGGGGGGGTGTACGAGCAGTACTTC. Protein: CASSERSGGVYEQYF.

The chain recombines TRBV29-1 with TRBJ2-7; TRBD1 is a possible D gene (5 bases). V lost 4 bases and J lost 4, with 14 bases in between. CDR3 length: 13 residues. Per germline, CDR1 SQVTM and CDR2 ANQGSEA. CDR3 DNA sequence: TGCAGCGTTGGGCACCAGTCAGGGTACGAGCAGTACTTC. Its protein is CSVGHQSGYEQYF.

CDR3: CASSLKSGGRGSGANVLTF. The DNA of the CDR3 is TGTGCCAGCAGCTTGAAGAGTGGAGGACGGGGCTCTGGGGCCAACGTCCTGACTTTC. This chain connects TRBV5-4 to TRBJ2-6, with D maybe TRBD2 (5 bases). Germline V gives CDR1 SGHNT, CDR2 YYREEE (reference sequence). V lost 1 base to trimming and J lost 0 bases, with 17 bases between them. The CDR3 covers 19 residues.

This chain's CDR3 is CASSETRRALGNEQYF. The CDR3 DNA reads as TGTGCCAGCAGTGAAACCCGGAGGGCCCTTGGTAACGAGCAGTACTTC. The chain joins TRBV6-1 to TRBJ2-7; D possibly corresponds to TRBD2 (6 bases). The CDR3 loop spans 16 amino acids. V was shortened by 2 bases and J by 5 bases, with 19 bases between the two germline ends. CDR1 MNHNS and CDR2 SASEGT come from the germline V gene.

The genes are TRBV7-9 and TRBJ2-1, with TRBD1 matching over 10 bases. CDR3 length: 16 amino acids. From germline, CDR1 is SEHNR and CDR2 FQNEAQ (reference sequence). V lost 4 bases to trimming and J lost 1 base; unmatched junction nucleotides: 4. CDR3 sequence (DNA): TGTGCCAGCAGCTCCTGGACAGGGGGGTCCTACAATGAGCAGTTCTTC. Its translation is CASSSWTGGSYNEQFF.

The chain joins TRBV18 to TRBJ1-3; D not certain. This CDR3 region has 14 residues. CDR1 is KGHSH, CDR2 LQKENI, per germline. Trimming removed 0 bases from V and 8 bases from J, with 11 bases in between. This CDR3 reads CASSPPTRVDTIYF. The CDR3 DNA sequence: TGTGCCAGCTCACCACCGACTAGGGTCGACACCATATATTTT.

This clone was observed a few times. The V call is TRBV6-1, the J call TRBJ1-3; tentative D call: TRBD1 (5 bases). The length of the CDR3 is 14 residues. The germline gives CDR1 MNHNS, CDR2 SASEGT. The germline V and J ends were trimmed by 6 bases and 3 bases, with 12 bases remaining between them. The CDR3 sequence is CASSVDRLGNTIYF. DNA of the CDR3: TGTGCCAGCAGCGTAGACAGACTTGGAAACACCATATATTTT.